Listed here is a single TCR beta chain. What it recognizes is unknown. The entry originates in a study of cytomegalovirus exposure and HLA in healthy donors. Study-level background: The approximately 110 validation repertoires, a later analysis reported, used the same platform as the approximately 730 repertoires from the first cohort.

Method: immunoSEQ multiplex PCR; TCRdb's copy keeps in-frame clones and lacks some. The sample gives tens of thousands of clones, just over 90% of which show up once; approximately 2% is in the top ten. A roughly 120-subject validation cohort, separate from the roughly 670-subject first cohort, supplied the donors. Findings of the study overall: A later analysis found first-cohort TCR clusters tended to co-occur in the 120 validation repertoires. Reports indicated that the classifier achieved high specificity and sensitivity in diagnosing cytomegalovirus status.

V gave up 4 bases and J gave up 7 bases, with 21 bases separating them. The CDR3 has 15 residues. Germline CDR1 reads SGHNT; CDR2 reads YYREEE (reference sequence). Sequencing was done on a sample of PBMCs. The clonotype was recovered from a man aged 25-40 years in good health and CMV-seronegative. V gene TRBV5-4 combines with J gene TRBJ2-7; D perhaps matches TRBD1 (5 bases). The CDR3 bases are TGTGCCAGCAGCCTGTACAGGCAGGGATTAGTGGAGCAGTACTTC. As protein: CASSLYRQGLVEQYF.